One and the same sample provided the 25 T cell receptor beta chains below, sequenced in a study of blood T cell repertoires in COVID-19. The table came from immunoSEQ multiplex PCR; TCRdb's copy has only in-frame clones and leaves some out. The sample carries tens of thousands of clones, 75% to 90% recorded once. Sequencing input: peripheral blood. The source of these receptors is a woman older than 75 with acute or convalescent COVID-19.

The chain combines TRBV29-1 with TRBJ2-1; no definite D call. This CDR3 region has 14 residues. Deletions cut 4 bases from V and 2 bases from J, with 12 bases between. The V gene's germline CDR1 is SQVTM and CDR2 ANQGSEA. The CDR3 protein is CSVAAGRTYNEQFF. CDR3 in DNA: TGCAGCGTTGCTGCAGGTAGAACCTACAATGAGCAGTTCTTC.

The V call is TRBV12-5, the J call TRBJ1-1; D not certain. Germline V lookup: CDR1 LGHNT, CDR2 FRNRAP. V was cut by 5 bases and J by 0 bases, with 7 bases left in between. The CDR3 runs to 13 residues. The DNA for the CDR3 is TGTGCTAGTGGTCCCTTTATGAACACTGAAGCTTTCTTT. It translates to CASGPFMNTEAFF.

This chain joins TRBV5-1 and TRBJ1-2; D is uncertain. V was clipped by 1 base and J by 8 bases, with 9 bases between them. Per germline, CDR1 SGHRS and CDR2 YFSETQ. CDR3 length: 12 residues. The CDR3 coding sequence is TGCGCCAGCAGCTTGAGCAGGTTGGGCTACACCTTC. Translated: CASSLSRLGYTF.

This clone came up once. The chain couples TRBV29-1 to TRBJ2-7; D ambiguous. From germline, CDR1 is SQVTM and CDR2 ANQGSEA. The length of the CDR3 is 15 residues. V shed 2 bases and J shed 1 base, with 15 bases lying between them. This CDR3 reads CSVEKASLVSYEQYF. The CDR3 bases are TGCAGCGTTGAAAAGGCCAGCCTAGTTTCCTACGAGCAGTACTTC.

The chain carries TRBV6-9 and TRBJ2-3, with D perhaps matching TRBD2 (6 bases). The CDR3 has 14 amino acids. V lost 3 bases to trimming and J lost 3 bases, with 10 bases between them. Germline values: CDR1 MNHGY, CDR2 SVAAGI. The chain's CDR3 is CASSYLGGTDTQYF. Written as DNA, the CDR3 is TGTGCCAGCAGTTACCTCGGGGGAACAGATACGCAGTATTTT.

This sequence joins TRBV7-2 and TRBJ2-1; a possible D gene is TRBD2 (5 bases). Germline CDR1 SGHTA, CDR2 FQGNSA. There are 13 residues in the CDR3. Trimming stripped 4 bases from V and 9 bases from J, with 13 bases between. CDR3 sequence reads: CASSYTSRREQFF. CDR3 DNA sequence: TGTGCCAGCAGCTACACTAGTAGGCGTGAGCAGTTCTTC.

The chain links TRBV25-1 to TRBJ2-5, with 13 nucleotides matching TRBD2. CDR1 and CDR2 (germline): MGHDK, SYGVNS. The CDR3 length is 15 residues. V lost 6 bases, J lost 5 bases, and 6 bases stayed unmatched. The CDR3 loop is CASRDTSGGAETQYF. CDR3 DNA: TGTGCCAGCAGAGACACTAGCGGGGGGGCGGAGACCCAGTACTTC.

The genes are TRBV3-1 (or the pseudogene TRBV3-2) and TRBJ2-7, with TRBD2 matching 7 bases. The CDR3 contains 15 residues. Germline V CDR1 and CDR2: LGHDT, YNNKEL (reference sequence). J gave up 0 bases and V 2 bases, and 4 bases lay outside the gene matches. CDR3 amino acids: CASSQPSGGSYEQYF. Written as DNA, the CDR3 is TGTGCCAGCAGCCAACCTAGCGGCGGCTCCTACGAGCAGTACTTC.

This chain links TRBV6-1 with TRBJ1-3; no reliable D call. CDR1 and CDR2 (germline): MNHNS, SASEGT. The CDR3 length is 15 residues. Trimming pared 2 bases from V and 3 bases from J, leaving 11 bases between. In DNA form, the CDR3 reads TGTGCCAGCAGTGAACGGGGAACAGTTGGAAACACCATATATTTT. Amino acid sequence: CASSERGTVGNTIYF.

The genes are TRBV6-1 and TRBJ2-7, with no clear D. Germline values: CDR1 MNHNS, CDR2 SASEGT. The CDR3 loop spans 15 amino acids. V was shortened by 2 bases and J by 2 bases, with 13 bases between the two germline ends. CDR3 loop: CASSETWARAYEQYF. The CDR3 DNA sequence: TGTGCCAGCAGTGAAACATGGGCCAGAGCCTACGAGCAGTACTTC.

The chain combines TRBV15 with TRBJ1-5, with 7 bases aligning to TRBD1. This CDR3 is built from 14 residues. Germline trimming cut 0 bases from V and 7 bases from J; bases unmatched to any gene: 3. Germline V gene data show CDR1 as LNHNV and CDR2 as YYDKDF (reference sequence). The DNA for the CDR3 is TGTGCCACCAGCAGAGAGACAGGGCACCAGCCCCAGCATTTT. It specifies CATSRETGHQPQHF.

The V gene is TRBV19, the J gene TRBJ1-1, with unresolved D. The CDR3 runs 13 residues. Germline CDR1 LNHDA, CDR2 SQIVND (reference sequence). The ends were cut back, 1 base at V and 5 bases at J, with 8 bases in the middle. The CDR3 is CASSIAPRTEAFF. The CDR3, as DNA: TGTGCCAGTAGTATAGCCCCCAGGACTGAAGCTTTCTTT.

The chain carries TRBV9 and TRBJ1-5, with 8 bases identical to TRBD1. In germline, CDR1 is SGDLS, CDR2 YYNGEE. The CDR3 contains 14 residues. With 0 bases clipped from V and 5 bases from J, the junction kept 1 base outside the gene matches. The CDR3, as DNA: TGTGCCAGCAGCGTAGGACAGGGGTATCAGCCCCAGCATTTT. Protein: CASSVGQGYQPQHF.

Comments on this clone: A read error may produce the germline difference seen at one junction end. This chain connects TRBV19 to TRBJ1-3; 7 bases align to TRBD1. This CDR3 region has 14 residues. Germline V gene data show CDR1 as LNHDA and CDR2 as SQIVND (reference sequence). The DNA of the CDR3 is TGTGCCAGTTTGACAGGGCGCTTGGGAAGCACCATATATTTT. It specifies CASLTGRLGSTIYF.

This chain joins TRBV14 and TRBJ2-1; the D gene is possibly TRBD1 (5 bases). V lost 3 bases and J lost 1, with 10 bases in between. Germline assignment: CDR1 SGHDN and CDR2 FVKESK. This CDR3 spans 15 amino acids. The CDR3 coding sequence is TGTGCCAGCAGCCAGGGGCCCCTTTCCTACAATGAGCAGTTCTTC. It specifies CASSQGPLSYNEQFF.

The chain carries TRBV7-2 and TRBJ2-1; 7 bases line up with TRBD2. This CDR3 is 16 amino acids long. V lost 7 bases, J lost 7 bases, and 16 bases stayed unmatched. Germline CDR1 and CDR2: SGHTA and FQGNSA. The CDR3 region has the DNA TGTGCCAGCATCCACCTCCGGGGGGATCGATGGAATGAGCAGTTCTTC. Its protein product is CASIHLRGDRWNEQFF.

The chain employs TRBV6-1 and TRBJ2-3; D may be TRBD2 (6 bases). CDR3 size: 16 residues. Germline lookup yields CDR1 MNHNS and CDR2 SASEGT. V lost 1 base and J lost 3, with 14 bases in between. As DNA, the CDR3 is TGTGCCAGCAGTGAAGGCGCTCTCGGGAGAACAGATACGCAGTATTTT. Residues: CASSEGALGRTDTQYF.

The J gene is TRBJ1-2, the V gene TRBV18; 9 bases are shared with TRBD1. Trimming at V came to 3 bases and at J to 4 bases, leaving 3 bases not matched to a gene. Germline V lookup: CDR1 KGHSH, CDR2 LQKENI. The CDR3 length is 14 residues. CDR3 DNA: TGTGCCAGCTCACCGGGACAGGGTTCCTATGGCTACACCTTC. Encoded protein: CASSPGQGSYGYTF.

The V and J genes are TRBV7-8 and TRBJ1-6; 9 bases match TRBD1. The length of the CDR3 is 15 residues. The V gene end was trimmed by 5 bases and the J gene end by 7 bases; junction bases not matched to a gene: 6. Germline CDR1 reads SGHVS; CDR2 reads FQNEAQ. In DNA, the CDR3 is TGTGCCAGCAGCCGCGGACAGGGGTGGAATTCACCCCTCCACTTT. Protein sequence: CASSRGQGWNSPLHF.

The chain couples TRBV3-1 (or the pseudogene TRBV3-2) to TRBJ2-3, with 7 bases matching TRBD2. The CDR3 is made up of 16 amino acids. The germline gives CDR1 LGHDT, CDR2 YNNKEL (reference sequence). With V trimmed by 2 bases and J by 0 bases, 5 bases remained unmatched. The CDR3 protein is CASSQFGGSSTDTQYF. The CDR3, as DNA: TGTGCCAGCAGCCAATTCGGCGGGAGCAGCACAGATACGCAGTATTTT.

The gene calls are TRBV4-1 and TRBJ2-5, with TRBD1 identical over 8 bases. J gave up 3 bases and V 4 bases, and 4 bases lay outside the gene matches. CDR1 and CDR2 from the germline V gene are MGHRA and YSYEKL. The CDR3 contains 14 residues. The CDR3 region has the DNA TGCGCCAGCAGCCTGACAGGGGCAAAAGAGACCCAGTACTTC. Translation gives CASSLTGAKETQYF.

V usage is TRBV5-1 and J usage is TRBJ2-3, with D perhaps TRBD2 (6 bases). This CDR3 region has 15 residues. CDR1 and CDR2 from the germline V gene are SGHRS and YFSETQ. Trimming removed 1 base at V and 4 bases at J, with 13 bases between. The CDR3 DNA reads as TGCGCCAGCAGCTTGTCCTCAGGGAGGTCAGATACGCAGTATTTT. Amino acids: CASSLSSGRSDTQYF.

This chain uses TRBV27 with TRBJ1-4, with D possibly being TRBD1 (5 bases). The germline gives CDR1 MNHEY, CDR2 SMNVEV (reference sequence). Trimming shortened V by 8 bases and J by 8 bases, and 18 bases separated the two germline ends. The CDR3 is 14 amino acids. The CDR3 protein is CASGSAGPGEKLFF. CDR3 coding DNA: TGTGCCAGCGGGTCGGCAGGGCCTGGAGAAAAACTGTTTTTT.

This chain connects TRBV5-1 to TRBJ1-2, with D unresolved. Trimming took off 5 bases at V and 7 bases at J, with 18 bases between the two ends. This CDR3 is built from 14 residues. Per the germline V gene, CDR1 is SGHRS and CDR2 is YFSETQ. The CDR3 sequence: CASSSEPGLGGYTF. The DNA of the CDR3 is TGCGCCAGCAGTTCCGAGCCGGGGTTAGGTGGCTACACCTTC.

This clone was counted once. The gene calls are TRBV19 and TRBJ1-6; possible D gene TRBD1, 6 bases. In germline, CDR1 is LNHDA, CDR2 SQIVND (reference sequence). The CDR3 runs 15 residues. The V end was cut by 9 bases, the J end by 7 bases, with 19 bases between. The CDR3 region is CASTRGEGVNSPLHF. The CDR3 DNA sequence: TGTGCCAGCACCCGCGGGGAGGGGGTAAATTCACCCCTCCACTTT. Supplemented by reference TRBV19 and TRBJ1-6, the full variable domain reads DGGITQSPKYLFRKEGQNVTLSCEQNLNHDAMYWYRQDPGQGLRLIYYSQIVNDFQKGDIAEGYSVSREKKESFPLTVTSAQKNPTAFYLCASTRGEGVNSPLHFGNGTRLTVT.